The subject of this entry is one T cell receptor (beta chain). The antigen remains unidentified. It was with unique molecular identifiers that the TCRbeta library was prepared. TCRdb recomputed calls from the PCR reads with MiXCR, one row per CDR3 protein. Of 580,000 or so distinct CDR3 sequences listed, about 23% were seen once; the top ten hold roughly 14%. Germline lookup yields CDR1 DFQATT and CDR2 SNEGSKA (reference sequence). Trimming removed 5 bases from V and 0 bases from J; junction bases left unmatched: 10. The CDR3 totals 16 residues. These data come from a study of T-cell reconstitution after alpha-beta-depleted transplantation in children. Findings and caveats of the study: The high TCRbeta diversity at day 60 in some patients came from surviving recipient T cells and thymic progenitors.

The sequence derives from a boy younger than two who had a stem cell transplant for acute myeloid leukemia, so the T cells may come from the graft donor. Specimen: PBMCs, mostly from graft donor cells, collected 360 days after TCRalphabeta/CD19-depleted stem cell transplant. This sequence joins TRBV20-1 and TRBJ2-3, with 8 bases identical to TRBD2. CDR3 sequence reads: CSADGLAGHSTDTQYF. In nucleotides, the CDR3 is TGCAGTGCTGATGGCCTAGCGGGCCATAGCACAGATACGCAGTATTTT.